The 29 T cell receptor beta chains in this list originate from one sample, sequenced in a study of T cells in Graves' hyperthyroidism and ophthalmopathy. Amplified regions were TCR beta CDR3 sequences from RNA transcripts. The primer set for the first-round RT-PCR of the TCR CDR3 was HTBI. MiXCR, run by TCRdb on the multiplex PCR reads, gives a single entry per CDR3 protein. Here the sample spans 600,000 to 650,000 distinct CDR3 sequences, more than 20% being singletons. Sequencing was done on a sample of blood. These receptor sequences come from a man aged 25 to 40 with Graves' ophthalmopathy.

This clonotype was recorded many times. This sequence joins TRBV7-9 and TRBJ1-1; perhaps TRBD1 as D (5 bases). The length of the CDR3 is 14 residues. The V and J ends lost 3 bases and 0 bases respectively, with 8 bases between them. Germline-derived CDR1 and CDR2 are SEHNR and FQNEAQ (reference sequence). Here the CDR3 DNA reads TGTGCCAGCAGCTTCTCAGGGATGAACACTGAAGCTTTCTTT. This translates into CASSFSGMNTEAFF.

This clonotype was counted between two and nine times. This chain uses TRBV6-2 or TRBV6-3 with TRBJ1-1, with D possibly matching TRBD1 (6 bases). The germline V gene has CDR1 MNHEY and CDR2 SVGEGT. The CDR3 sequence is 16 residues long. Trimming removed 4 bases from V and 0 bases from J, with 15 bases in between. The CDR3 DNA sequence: TGTGCCAGCAGTTCCCCTGGGGGGCTCTTGAACACTGAAGCTTTCTTT. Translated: CASSSPGGLLNTEAFF.

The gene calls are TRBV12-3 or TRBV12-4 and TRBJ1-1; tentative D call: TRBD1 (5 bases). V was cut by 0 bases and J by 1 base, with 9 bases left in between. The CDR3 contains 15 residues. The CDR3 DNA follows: TGTGCCAGCAGTTTAGCTGGACACCCGAACACTGAAGCTTTCTTT. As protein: CASSLAGHPNTEAFF.

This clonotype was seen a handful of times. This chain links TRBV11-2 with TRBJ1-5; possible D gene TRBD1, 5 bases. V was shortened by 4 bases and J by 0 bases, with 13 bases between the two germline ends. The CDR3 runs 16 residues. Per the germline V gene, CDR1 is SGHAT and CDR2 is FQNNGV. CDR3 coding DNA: TGTGCCAGCAGCTGGGGACCGGGCTATAGCAATCAGCCCCAGCATTTT. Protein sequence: CASSWGPGYSNQPQHF.

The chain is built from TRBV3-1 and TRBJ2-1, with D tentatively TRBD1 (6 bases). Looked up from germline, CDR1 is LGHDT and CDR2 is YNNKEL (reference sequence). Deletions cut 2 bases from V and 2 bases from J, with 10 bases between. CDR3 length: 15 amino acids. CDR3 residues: CASSQPRGPYNEQFF. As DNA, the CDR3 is TGTGCCAGCAGCCAACCCAGGGGCCCCTACAATGAGCAGTTCTTC.

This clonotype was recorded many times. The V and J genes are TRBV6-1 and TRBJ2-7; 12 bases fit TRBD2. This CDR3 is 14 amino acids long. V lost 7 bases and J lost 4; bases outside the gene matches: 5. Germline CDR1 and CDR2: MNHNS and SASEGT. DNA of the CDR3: TGTGCCAGCAAGGCGACTAGCGGGAGTTACGAGCAGTACTTC. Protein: CASKATSGSYEQYF.

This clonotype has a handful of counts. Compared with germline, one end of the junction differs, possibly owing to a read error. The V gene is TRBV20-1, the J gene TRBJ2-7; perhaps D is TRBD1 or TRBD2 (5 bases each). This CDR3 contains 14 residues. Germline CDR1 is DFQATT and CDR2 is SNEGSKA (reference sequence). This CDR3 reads CSARGVDRAYGQYF. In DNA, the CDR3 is TGCAGTGCTAGGGGAGTCGACAGAGCCTACGGGCAGTACTTC.

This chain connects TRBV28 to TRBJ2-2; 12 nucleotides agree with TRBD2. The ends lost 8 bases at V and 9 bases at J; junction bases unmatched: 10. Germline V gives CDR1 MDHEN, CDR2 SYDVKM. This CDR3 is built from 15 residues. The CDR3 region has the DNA TGTGCCAGCGCCCTCAGTACTAGCGGGAGGCGGGAGCTGTTTTTT. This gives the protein CASALSTSGRRELFF.

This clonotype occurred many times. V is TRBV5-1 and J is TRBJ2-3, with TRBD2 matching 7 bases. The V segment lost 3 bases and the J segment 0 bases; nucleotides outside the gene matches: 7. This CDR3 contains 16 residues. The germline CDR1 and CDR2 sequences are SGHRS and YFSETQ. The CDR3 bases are TGCGCCAGCAGCTCGGGGGACTACCCTAGCACAGATACGCAGTATTTT. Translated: CASSSGDYPSTDTQYF.

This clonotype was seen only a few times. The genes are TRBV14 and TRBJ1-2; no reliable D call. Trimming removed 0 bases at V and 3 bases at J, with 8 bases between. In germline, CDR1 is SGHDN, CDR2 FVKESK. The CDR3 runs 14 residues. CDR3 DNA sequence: TGTGCCAGCAGCCAAGAGGCGCAGGACTATGGCTACACCTTC. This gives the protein CASSQEAQDYGYTF.

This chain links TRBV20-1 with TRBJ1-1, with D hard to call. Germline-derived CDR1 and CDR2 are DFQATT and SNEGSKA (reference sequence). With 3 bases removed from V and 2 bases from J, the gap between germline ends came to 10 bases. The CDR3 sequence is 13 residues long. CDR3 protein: CSASPVGNTEAFF. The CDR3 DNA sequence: TGCAGTGCTAGCCCAGTGGGAAACACTGAAGCTTTCTTT.

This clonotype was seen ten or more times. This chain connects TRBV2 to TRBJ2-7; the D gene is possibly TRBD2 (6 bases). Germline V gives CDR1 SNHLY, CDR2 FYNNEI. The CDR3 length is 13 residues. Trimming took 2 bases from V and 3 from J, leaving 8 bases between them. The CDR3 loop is CASSEYGGYEQYF. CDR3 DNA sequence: TGTGCCAGCAGTGAATACGGGGGCTACGAGCAGTACTTC.

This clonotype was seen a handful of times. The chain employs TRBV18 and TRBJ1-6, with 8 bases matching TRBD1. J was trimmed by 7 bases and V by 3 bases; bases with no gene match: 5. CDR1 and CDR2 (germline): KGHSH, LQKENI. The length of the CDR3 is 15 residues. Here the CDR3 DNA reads TGTGCCAGCTCACCCAAGGGACAGGAAAATTCACCCCTCCACTTT. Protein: CASSPKGQENSPLHF.

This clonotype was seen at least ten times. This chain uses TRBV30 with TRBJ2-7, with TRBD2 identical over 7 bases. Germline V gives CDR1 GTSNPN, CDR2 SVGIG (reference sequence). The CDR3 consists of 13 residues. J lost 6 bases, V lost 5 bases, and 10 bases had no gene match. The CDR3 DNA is TGTGCCTGGGACGGACTAGTTATCGGCGAGCAGTACTTC. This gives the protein CAWDGLVIGEQYF.

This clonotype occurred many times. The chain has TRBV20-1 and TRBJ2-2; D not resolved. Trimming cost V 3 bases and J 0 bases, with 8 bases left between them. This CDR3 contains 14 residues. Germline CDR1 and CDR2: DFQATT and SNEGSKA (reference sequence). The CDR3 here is CSASGSANTGELFF. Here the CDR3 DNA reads TGCAGTGCTAGTGGCAGCGCGAACACCGGGGAGCTGTTTTTT.

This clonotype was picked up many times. For the CDR3, the DNA is TGTGCCAGCAGTTTGAACCTACCCTCCCAGACCCAGTACTTC. Translating it yields CASSLNLPSQTQYF. The chain employs TRBV28 and TRBJ2-5; D is ambiguous. CDR1 MDHEN and CDR2 SYDVKM come from the germline V gene. The CDR3 spans 14 residues. V was shortened by 3 bases and J by 6 bases, with 14 bases between the two germline ends.

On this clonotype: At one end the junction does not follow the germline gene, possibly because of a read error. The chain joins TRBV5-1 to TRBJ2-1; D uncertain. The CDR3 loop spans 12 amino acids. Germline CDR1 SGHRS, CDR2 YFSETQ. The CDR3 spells CASTGDNNEQSF. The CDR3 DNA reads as TGCGCCAGCACTGGCGACAACAATGAGCAGTCCTTC.

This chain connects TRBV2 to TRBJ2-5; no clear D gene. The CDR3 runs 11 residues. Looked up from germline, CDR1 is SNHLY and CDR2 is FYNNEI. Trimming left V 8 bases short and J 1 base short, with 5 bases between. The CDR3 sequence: CASGAQETQYF. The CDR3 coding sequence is TGTGCCAGCGGAGCCCAAGAGACCCAGTACTTC.

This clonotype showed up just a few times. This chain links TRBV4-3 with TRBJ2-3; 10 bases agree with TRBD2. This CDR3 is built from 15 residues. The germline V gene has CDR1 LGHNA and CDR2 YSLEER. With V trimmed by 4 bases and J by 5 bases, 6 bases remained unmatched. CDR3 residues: CASSLRLAGEDTQYF. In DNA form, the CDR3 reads TGCGCCAGCAGCCTCCGGCTAGCGGGAGAAGATACGCAGTATTTT.

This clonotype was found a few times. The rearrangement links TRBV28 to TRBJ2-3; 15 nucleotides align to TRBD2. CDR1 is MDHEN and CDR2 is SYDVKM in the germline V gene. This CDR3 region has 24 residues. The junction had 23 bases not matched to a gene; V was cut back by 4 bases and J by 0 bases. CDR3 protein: CASSSIYGLAGGPRGSPSTDTQYF. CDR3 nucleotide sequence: TGTGCCAGCAGTTCAATCTACGGACTAGCGGGAGGGCCCCGCGGATCCCCTAGCACAGATACGCAGTATTTT. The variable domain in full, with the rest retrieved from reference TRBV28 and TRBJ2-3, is DVKVTQSSRYLVKRTGEKVFLECVQDMDHENMFWYRQDPGLGLRLIYFSYDVKMKEKGDIPEGYSVSREKKERFSLILESASTNQTSMYLCASSSIYGLAGGPRGSPSTDTQYFGPGTRLTVL.

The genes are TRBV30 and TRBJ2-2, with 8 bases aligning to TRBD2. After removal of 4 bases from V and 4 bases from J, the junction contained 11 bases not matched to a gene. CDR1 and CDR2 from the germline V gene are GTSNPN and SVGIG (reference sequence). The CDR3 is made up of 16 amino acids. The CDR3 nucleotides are TGTGCCTGGACCGCACTAGCGGTCCCGGGCACCGGGGAGCTGTTTTTT. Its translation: CAWTALAVPGTGELFF. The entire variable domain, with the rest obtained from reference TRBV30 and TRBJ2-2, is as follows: SQTIHQWPATLVQPVGSPLSLECTVEGTSNPNLYWYRQAAGRGLQLLFYSVGIGQISSEVPQNLSASRPQDRQFILSSKKLLLSDSGFYLCAWTALAVPGTGELFFGEGSRLTVL.

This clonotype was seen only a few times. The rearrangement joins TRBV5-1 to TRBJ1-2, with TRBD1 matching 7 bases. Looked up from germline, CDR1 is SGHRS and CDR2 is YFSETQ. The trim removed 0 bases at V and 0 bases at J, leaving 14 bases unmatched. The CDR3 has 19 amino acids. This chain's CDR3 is CASSLAGVGQLGANYGYTF. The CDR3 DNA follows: TGCGCCAGCAGCTTGGCCGGTGTGGGACAGTTGGGAGCTAACTATGGCTACACCTTC.

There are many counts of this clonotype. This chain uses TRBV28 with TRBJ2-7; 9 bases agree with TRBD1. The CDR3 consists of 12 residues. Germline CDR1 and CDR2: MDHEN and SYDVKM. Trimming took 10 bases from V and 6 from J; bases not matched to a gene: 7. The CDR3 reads CAIGQGTSEQYF. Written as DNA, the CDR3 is TGTGCCATTGGACAGGGGACAAGCGAGCAGTACTTC. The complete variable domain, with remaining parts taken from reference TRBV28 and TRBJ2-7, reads DVKVTQSSRYLVKRTGEKVFLECVQDMDHENMFWYRQDPGLGLRLIYFSYDVKMKEKGDIPEGYSVSREKKERFSLILESASTNQTSMYLCAIGQGTSEQYFGPGTRLTVT.

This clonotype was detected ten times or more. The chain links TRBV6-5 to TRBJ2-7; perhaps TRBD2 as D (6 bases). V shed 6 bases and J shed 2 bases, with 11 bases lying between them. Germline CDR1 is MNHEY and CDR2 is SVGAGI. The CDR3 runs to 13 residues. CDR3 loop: CASRLEGTYEQYF. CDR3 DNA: TGTGCCAGCAGGTTGGAGGGAACCTACGAGCAGTACTTC.

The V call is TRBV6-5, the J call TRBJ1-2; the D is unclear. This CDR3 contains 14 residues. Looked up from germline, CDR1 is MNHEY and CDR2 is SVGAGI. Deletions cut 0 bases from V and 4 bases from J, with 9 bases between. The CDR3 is CASSYSRGLYGYTF. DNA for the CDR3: TGTGCCAGCAGTTACTCGAGAGGGCTCTATGGCTACACCTTC.

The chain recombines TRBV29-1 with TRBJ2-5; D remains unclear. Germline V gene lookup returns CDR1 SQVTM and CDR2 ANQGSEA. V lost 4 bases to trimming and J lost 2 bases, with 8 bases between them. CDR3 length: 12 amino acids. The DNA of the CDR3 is TGCAGCGTTGTACCTAGTCAAGAGACCCAGTACTTC. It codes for CSVVPSQETQYF. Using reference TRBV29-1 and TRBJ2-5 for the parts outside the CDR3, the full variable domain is SAVISQKPSRDICQRGTSLTIQCQVDSQVTMMFWYRQQPGQSLTLIATANQGSEATYESGFVIDKFPISRPNLTFSTLTVSNMSPEDSSIYLCSVVPSQETQYFGPGTRLLVL.

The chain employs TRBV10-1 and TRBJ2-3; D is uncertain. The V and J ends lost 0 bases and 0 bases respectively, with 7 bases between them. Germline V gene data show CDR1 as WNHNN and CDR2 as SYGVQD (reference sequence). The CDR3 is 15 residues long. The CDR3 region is CASSESGLSTDTQYF. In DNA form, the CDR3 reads TGCGCCAGCAGTGAGTCGGGCCTCAGCACAGATACGCAGTATTTT.

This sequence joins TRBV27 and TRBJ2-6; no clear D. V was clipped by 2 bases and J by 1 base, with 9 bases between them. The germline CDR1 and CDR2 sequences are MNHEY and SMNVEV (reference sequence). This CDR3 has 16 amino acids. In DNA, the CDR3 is TGTGCCAGCAGTTTACAGGCCGTTTCTGGGGCCAACGTCCTGACTTTC. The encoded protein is CASSLQAVSGANVLTF.

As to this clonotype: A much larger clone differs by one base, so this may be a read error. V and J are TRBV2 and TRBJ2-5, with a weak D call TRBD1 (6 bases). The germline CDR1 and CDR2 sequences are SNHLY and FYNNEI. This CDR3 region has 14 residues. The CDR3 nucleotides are TGTGCCAACAGTGGACAGACGTACCAAGAGACCCAGTACTTC. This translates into CANSGQTYQETQYF.